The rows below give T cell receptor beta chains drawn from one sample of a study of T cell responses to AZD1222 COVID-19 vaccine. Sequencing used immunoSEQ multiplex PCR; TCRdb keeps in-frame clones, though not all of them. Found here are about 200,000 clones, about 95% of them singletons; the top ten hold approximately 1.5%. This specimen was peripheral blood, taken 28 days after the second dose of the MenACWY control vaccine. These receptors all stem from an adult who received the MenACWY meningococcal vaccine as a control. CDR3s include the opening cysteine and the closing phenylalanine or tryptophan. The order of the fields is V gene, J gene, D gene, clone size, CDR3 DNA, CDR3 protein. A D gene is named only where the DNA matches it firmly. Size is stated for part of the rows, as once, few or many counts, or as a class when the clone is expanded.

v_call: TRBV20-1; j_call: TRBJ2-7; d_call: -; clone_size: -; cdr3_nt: TGCAGTGCTAGAACCGGCCGCGAGCAGTACTTC; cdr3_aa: CSARTGREQYF
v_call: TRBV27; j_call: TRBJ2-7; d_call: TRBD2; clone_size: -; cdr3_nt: TGTGCCAGCAGTCCGAGACTAGCGGGAAGCCCTAGGCAGTACTTC; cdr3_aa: CASSPRLAGSPRQYF
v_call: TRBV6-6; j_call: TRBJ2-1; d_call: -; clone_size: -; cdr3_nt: TGTGCCAGCAGCCTCGGGGGCCGCTCCTACAATGAGCAGTTCTTC; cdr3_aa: CASSLGGRSYNEQFF
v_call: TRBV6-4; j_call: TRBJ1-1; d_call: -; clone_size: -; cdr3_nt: TGTGCCAGCAGTGACAACGTAAACACTGAAGCTTTCTTT; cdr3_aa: CASSDNVNTEAFF
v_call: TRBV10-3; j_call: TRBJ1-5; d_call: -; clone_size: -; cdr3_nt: TGTGCCATCAGTGAAAGACTCGGACGGCAGCCCCAGCATTTT; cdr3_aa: CAISERLGRQPQHF
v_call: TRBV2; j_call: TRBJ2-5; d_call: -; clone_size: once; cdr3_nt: TGTGCCAGCAGTCAACAGGGCCAAGAGACCCAGTACTTC; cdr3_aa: CASSQQGQETQYF
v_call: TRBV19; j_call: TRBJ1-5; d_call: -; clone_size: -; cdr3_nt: TGTGCCAGTAGTCATAGGGGATCCCAGCCCCAGCATTTT; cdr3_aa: CASSHRGSQPQHF
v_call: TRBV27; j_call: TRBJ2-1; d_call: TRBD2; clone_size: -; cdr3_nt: TGTGCCAGCAGTTCAAGCGGGAGCTCCTACAATGAGCAGTTCTTC; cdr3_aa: CASSSSGSSYNEQFF
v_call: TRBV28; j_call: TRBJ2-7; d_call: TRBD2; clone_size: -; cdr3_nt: TGTGCCAGCAGTTTTGTTATGTCGGCTAGCGGGTGGAAAGACTACGAGCAGTACTTC; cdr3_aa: CASSFVMSASGWKDYEQYF
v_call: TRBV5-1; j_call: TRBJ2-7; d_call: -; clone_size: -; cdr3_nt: TGCGCCAGCAGCTTAGGCAGTCACTCCTACGAGCAGTACTTC; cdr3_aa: CASSLGSHSYEQYF
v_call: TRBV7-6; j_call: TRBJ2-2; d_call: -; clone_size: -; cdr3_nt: TGTGCCAGCAGCTTAGTGGGTGGCGGGGTTGGTTCGCGCACCGGGGAGCTGTTTTTT; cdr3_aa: CASSLVGGGVGSRTGELFF
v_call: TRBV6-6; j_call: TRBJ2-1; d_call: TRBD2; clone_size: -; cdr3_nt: TGTGCCAGCAGTTACTCTAGGACTAGCGGAAACAATGAGCAGTTCTTC; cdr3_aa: CASSYSRTSGNNEQFF
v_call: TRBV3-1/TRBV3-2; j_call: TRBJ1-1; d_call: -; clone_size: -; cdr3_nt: TGTGCCAGCAGCCAAGGTGGCGGGTTAAGGACTGAAGCTTTCTTT; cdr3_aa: CASSQGGGLRTEAFF
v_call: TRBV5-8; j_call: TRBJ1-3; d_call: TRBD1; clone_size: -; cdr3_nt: TGTGCCAGCAGCTTGACAGGGGGAAGCTCTGGAAACACCATATATTTT; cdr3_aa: CASSLTGGSSGNTIYF
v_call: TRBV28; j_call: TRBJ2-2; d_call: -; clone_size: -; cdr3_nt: TGTGCCAGCAGTTCAATGTGGGGGAACACCGGGGAGCTGTTTTTT; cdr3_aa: CASSSMWGNTGELFF
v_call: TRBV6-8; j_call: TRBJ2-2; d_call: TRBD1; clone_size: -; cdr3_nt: TGTGCCAGCCTCAAAAAACCGGGACAGGGTTCTAGCGGTGACACCGGGGAGCTGTTTTTT; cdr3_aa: CASLKKPGQGSSGDTGELFF
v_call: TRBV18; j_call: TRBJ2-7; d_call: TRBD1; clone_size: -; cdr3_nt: TGTGCCAGCTCACCAGCCGGGACAGGAGCCTACGAGCAGTACTTC; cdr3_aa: CASSPAGTGAYEQYF
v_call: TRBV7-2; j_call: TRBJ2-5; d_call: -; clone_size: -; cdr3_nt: TGTGCCAGCAGCTCCCCCACCCAAGAGACCCAGTACTTC; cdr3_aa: CASSSPTQETQYF
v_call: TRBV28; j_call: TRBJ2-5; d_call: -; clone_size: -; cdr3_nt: TGTGCCAGCAGGGAACAGGATCAAGAGACCCAGTACTTC; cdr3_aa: CASREQDQETQYF
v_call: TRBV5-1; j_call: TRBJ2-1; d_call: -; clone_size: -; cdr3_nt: TGCGCCAGCAGCTTTGATTATGAGCAGTTCTTC; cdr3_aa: CASSFDYEQFF
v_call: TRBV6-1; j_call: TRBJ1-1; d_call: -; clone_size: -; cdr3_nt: TGTGCCAGCAGTGAAACTCGACCCTACCCGAGGGCTTTCTTT; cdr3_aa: CASSETRPYPRAFF
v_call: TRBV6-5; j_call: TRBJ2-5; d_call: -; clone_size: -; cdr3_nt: TGTGCCAGCAGTTCCCTCGGGGAAGAGACCCAGTACTTC; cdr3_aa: CASSSLGEETQYF
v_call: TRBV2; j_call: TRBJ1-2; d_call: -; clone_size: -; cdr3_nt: TGTGCCAGCAGTGTATTCGGACCGGGGTATGGCTACACCTTC; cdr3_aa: CASSVFGPGYGYTF
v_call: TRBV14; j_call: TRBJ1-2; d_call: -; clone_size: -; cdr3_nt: TGTGCCAGCAGCCAAGTCTACGGGGTAAATGGCTACACCTTC; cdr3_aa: CASSQVYGVNGYTF
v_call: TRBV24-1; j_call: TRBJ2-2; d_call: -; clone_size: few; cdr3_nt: TGTGCCACCAGTGATCCCCAGGGCGGCACCGGGGAGCTGTTTTTT; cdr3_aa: CATSDPQGGTGELFF
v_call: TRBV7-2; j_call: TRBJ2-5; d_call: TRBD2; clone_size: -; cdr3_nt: TGTGCCAGCAGCTTAGCAGGACTAGCGGCTCAAGAGACCCAGTACTTC; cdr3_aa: CASSLAGLAAQETQYF
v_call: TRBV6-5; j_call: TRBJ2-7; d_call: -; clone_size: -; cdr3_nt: TGTGCCAGCAGTTACCCACAGGGCTCCTACGAGCAGTACTTC; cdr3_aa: CASSYPQGSYEQYF
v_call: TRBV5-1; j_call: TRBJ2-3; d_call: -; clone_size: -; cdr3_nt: TGCGCCAGCAGCTTGGACCAAATCACAGATACGCAGTATTTT; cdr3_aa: CASSLDQITDTQYF
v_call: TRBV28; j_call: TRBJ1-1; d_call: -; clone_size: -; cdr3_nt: TGTGCCAGCAGTTTACTAGGGGTAACTGAAGCTTTCTTT; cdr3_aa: CASSLLGVTEAFF
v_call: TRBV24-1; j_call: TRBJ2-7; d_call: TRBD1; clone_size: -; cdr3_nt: TGTGCCACCAGTGATTTCGGGACAGGGGGGTCCTACGAGCAGTACTTC; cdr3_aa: CATSDFGTGGSYEQYF
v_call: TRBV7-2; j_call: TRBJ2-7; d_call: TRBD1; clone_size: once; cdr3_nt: TGTGCCAGCAGCCAGAGACAGGGATACTCCTACGAGCAGTACTTC; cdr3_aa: CASSQRQGYSYEQYF